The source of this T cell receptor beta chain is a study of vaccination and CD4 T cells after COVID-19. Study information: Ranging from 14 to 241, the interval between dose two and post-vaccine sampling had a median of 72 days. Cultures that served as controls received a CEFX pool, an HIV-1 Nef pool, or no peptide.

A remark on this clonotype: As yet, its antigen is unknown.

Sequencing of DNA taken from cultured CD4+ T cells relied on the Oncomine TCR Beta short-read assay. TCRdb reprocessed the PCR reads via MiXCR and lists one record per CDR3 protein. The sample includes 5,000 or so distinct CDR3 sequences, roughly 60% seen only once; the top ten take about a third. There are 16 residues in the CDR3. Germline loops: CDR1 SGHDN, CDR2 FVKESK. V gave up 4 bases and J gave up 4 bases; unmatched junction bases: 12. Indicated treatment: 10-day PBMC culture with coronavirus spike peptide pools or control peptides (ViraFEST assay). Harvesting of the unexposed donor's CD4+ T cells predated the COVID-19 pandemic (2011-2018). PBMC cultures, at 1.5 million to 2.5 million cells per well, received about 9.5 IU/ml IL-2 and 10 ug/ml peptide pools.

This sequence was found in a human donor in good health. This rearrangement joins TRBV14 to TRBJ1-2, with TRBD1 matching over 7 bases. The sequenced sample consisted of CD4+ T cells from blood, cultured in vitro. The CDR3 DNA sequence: TGTGCCAGCAGCCCAGGGACAGCAAAACGCCCCTATGGCTACACCTTC. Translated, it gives CASSPGTAKRPYGYTF.